These 5 T cell receptor beta chains were sequenced from one sample in a study of T-cell reconstitution after alpha-beta-depleted transplantation in children. Preparing the TCRbeta library involved the use of unique molecular identifiers. TCRdb analysed the PCR reads with MiXCR anew, one entry per CDR3 protein. Of 700,000 to 850,000 distinct CDR3 sequences listed, 15% to 20% were seen once; the top ten hold 5%. The specimen comprised PBMCs, mostly from graft donor cells, sampled 360 days after TCRalphabeta/CD19-depleted stem cell transplant. These receptors originate from a male patient younger than 18 who had a stem cell transplant for acute lymphoblastic leukemia, so the T cells may come from the graft donor.

This sequence joins TRBV6-5 and TRBJ2-3; 9 positions agree with TRBD2. The V gene end was trimmed by 2 bases and the J gene end by 1 base; junction bases not matched to a gene: 4. The CDR3 extends over 16 amino acids. Per the germline V gene, CDR1 is MNHEY and CDR2 is SVGAGI. CDR3 sequence reads: CASSYQRLAGTDTQYF. CDR3 DNA sequence: TGTGCCAGCAGTTACCAGAGACTAGCGGGCACAGATACGCAGTATTTT.

This clonotype was observed a single time. This rearrangement joins TRBV12-3 or TRBV12-4 to TRBJ2-7, with TRBD2 identical over 10 bases. The CDR3 has 15 residues. After removal of 4 bases from V and 5 bases from J, the junction contained 8 bases not matched to a gene. The CDR3 protein is CASSSQRTSGNEQYF. The CDR3 coding sequence is TGTGCCAGCAGTTCACAACGGACTAGCGGCAACGAGCAGTACTTC.

The chain joins TRBV29-1 to TRBJ2-7, with D perhaps being TRBD1 or TRBD2 (6 bases each). The germline V gene encodes CDR1 SQVTM and CDR2 ANQGSEA. The germline V and J ends were trimmed by 4 bases and 2 bases, with 12 bases remaining between them. The CDR3 contains 13 residues. CDR3 protein: CSVAGGSTYEQYF. The DNA of the CDR3 is TGCAGCGTTGCCGGGGGCAGTACCTACGAGCAGTACTTC.

This clonotype was picked up many times. The CDR3 DNA reads TGCGCCAGCAGCTCCTGGACGGGGTCGGAGCAGTACTTC. Its translation: CASSSWTGSEQYF. The V call is TRBV5-1, the J call TRBJ2-7; TRBD2 is a possible D gene (5 bases). The CDR3 consists of 13 residues. Trimming removed 3 bases from V and 7 bases from J, with 14 bases in between. Per germline, CDR1 SGHRS and CDR2 YFSETQ.

In this sample, this clonotype turned up a few times. The V call is TRBV19, the J call TRBJ2-7, with 7 bases identical to TRBD2. The CDR3 contains 15 residues. Trimming at V came to 6 bases and at J to 3 bases, leaving 11 bases not matched to a gene. Germline CDR1 and CDR2: LNHDA and SQIVND (reference sequence). DNA of the CDR3: TGTGCCAGTAGCCGAAGTCAGCGGGGAGTCTACGAGCAGTACTTC. Translated: CASSRSQRGVYEQYF.